This TCR beta chain was sequenced for a study of T cell responses to AZD1222 COVID-19 vaccine. This clone was seen more than once but under ten times. The repertoire was sequenced with immunoSEQ multiplex PCR; TCRdb's copy has only in-frame clones and lacks some. The sample lists approximately 79,000 clones; 83% were seen once. Germline loops: CDR1 MNHEY, CDR2 SMNVEV (reference sequence). The CDR3 is 15 residues long. The ends were cut back, 0 bases at V and 3 bases at J, with 12 bases in the middle. The genes are TRBV27 and TRBJ2-7; tentative D call: TRBD1 (6 bases). The input for sequencing was peripheral blood, taken 28 days after the second AZD1222 dose. This TCR derives from an adult who received the AZD1222 COVID-19 vaccine. The CDR3 loop is CASSLSLQGVYEQYF. CDR3 DNA sequence: TGTGCCAGCAGTTTATCGTTACAGGGTGTCTACGAGCAGTACTTC.